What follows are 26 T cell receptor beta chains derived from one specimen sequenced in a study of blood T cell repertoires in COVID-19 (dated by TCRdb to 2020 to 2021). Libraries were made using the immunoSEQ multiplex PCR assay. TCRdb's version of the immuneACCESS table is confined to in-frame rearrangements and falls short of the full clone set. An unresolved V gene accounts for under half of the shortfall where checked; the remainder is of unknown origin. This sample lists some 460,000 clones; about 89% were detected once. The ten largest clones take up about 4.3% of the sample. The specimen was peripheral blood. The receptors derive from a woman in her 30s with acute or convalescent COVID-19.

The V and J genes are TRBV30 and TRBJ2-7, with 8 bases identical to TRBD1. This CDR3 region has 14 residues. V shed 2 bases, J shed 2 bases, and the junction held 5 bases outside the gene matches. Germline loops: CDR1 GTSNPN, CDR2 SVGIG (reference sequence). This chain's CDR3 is CAWSTGQVAYEQYF. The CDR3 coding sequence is TGTGCCTGGAGTACGGGACAGGTAGCCTACGAGCAGTACTTC. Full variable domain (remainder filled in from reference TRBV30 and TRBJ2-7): SQTIHQWPATLVQPVGSPLSLECTVEGTSNPNLYWYRQAAGRGLQLLFYSVGIGQISSEVPQNLSASRPQDRQFILSSKKLLLSDSGFYLCAWSTGQVAYEQYFGPGTRLTVT.

The CDR3 DNA is TGTGCCAGCTCACAAGACAGGGTCGGGACTGAAGCTTTCTTT. It translates to CASSQDRVGTEAFF. This chain connects TRBV18 to TRBJ1-1, with TRBD1 matching 7 bases. The CDR3 runs 14 residues. The junction had 7 bases not matched to a gene; V was cut back by 4 bases and J by 5 bases. Germline V gene lookup returns CDR1 KGHSH and CDR2 LQKENI.

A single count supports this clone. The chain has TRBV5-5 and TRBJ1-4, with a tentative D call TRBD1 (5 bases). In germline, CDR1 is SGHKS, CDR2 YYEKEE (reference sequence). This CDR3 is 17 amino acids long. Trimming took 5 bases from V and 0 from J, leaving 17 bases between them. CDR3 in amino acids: CASSSDAGFPTNEKLFF. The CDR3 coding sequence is TGTGCCAGCAGTTCTGATGCAGGGTTTCCAACTAATGAAAAACTGTTTTTT.

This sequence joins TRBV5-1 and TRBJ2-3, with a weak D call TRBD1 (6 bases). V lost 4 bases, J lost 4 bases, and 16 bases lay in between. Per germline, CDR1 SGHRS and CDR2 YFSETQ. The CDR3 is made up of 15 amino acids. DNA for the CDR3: TGCGCCAGCAGCAACGGACAGCGTAGTGCAGATACGCAGTATTTT. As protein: CASSNGQRSADTQYF. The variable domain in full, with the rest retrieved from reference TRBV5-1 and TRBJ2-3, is KAGVTQTPRYLIKTRGQQVTLSCSPISGHRSVSWYQQTPGQGLQFLFEYFSETQRNKGNFPGRFSGRQFSNSRSEMNVSTLELGDSALYLCASSNGQRSADTQYFGPGTRLTVL.

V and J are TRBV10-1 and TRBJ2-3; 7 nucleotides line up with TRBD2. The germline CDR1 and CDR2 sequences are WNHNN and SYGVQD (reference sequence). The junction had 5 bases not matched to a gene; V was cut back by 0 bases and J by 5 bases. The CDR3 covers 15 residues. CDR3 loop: CASSESAGVVDTQYF. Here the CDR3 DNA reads TGCGCCAGCAGTGAGTCTGCGGGGGTAGTAGATACGCAGTATTTT.

The CDR3 spells CAWSVADSYTF. CDR3 in DNA: TGTGCCTGGAGTGTGGCAGATAGCTACACCTTC. The V and J genes are TRBV30 and TRBJ1-2; D is ambiguous. V gave up 0 bases and J gave up 9 bases, with 8 bases separating them. The CDR3 covers 11 residues. The germline V gene has CDR1 GTSNPN and CDR2 SVGIG (reference sequence).

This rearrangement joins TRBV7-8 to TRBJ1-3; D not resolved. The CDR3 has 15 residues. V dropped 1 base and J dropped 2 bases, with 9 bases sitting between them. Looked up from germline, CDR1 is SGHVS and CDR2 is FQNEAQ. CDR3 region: CASSLGAGTGNTIYF. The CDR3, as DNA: TGTGCCAGCAGCTTAGGGGCAGGCACTGGAAACACCATATATTTT. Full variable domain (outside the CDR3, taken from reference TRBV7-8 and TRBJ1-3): GAGVSQSPRYKVAKRGQDVALRCDPISGHVSLFWYQQALGQGPEFLTYFQNEAQLDKSGLPSDRFFAERPEGSVSTLKIQRTQQEDSAVYLCASSLGAGTGNTIYFGEGSWLTVV.

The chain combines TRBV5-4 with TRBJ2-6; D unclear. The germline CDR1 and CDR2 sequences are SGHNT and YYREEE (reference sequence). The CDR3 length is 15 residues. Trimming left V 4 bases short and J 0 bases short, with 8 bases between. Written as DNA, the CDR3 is TGTGCCAGCAGCCTAGTGAACTCTGGGGCCAACGTCCTGACTTTC. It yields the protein CASSLVNSGANVLTF.

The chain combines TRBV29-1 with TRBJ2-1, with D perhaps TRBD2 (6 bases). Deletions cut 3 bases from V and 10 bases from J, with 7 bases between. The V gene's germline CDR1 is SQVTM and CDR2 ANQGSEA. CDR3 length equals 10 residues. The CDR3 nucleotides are TGCAGCGTTGAGGGAGGAGAGCAGTTCTTC. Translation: CSVEGGEQFF.

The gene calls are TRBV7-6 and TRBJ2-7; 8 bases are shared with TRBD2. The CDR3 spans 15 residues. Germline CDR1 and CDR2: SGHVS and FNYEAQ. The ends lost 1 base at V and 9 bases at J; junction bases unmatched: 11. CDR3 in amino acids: CASSLVAGGASGQYF. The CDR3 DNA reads TGTGCCAGCAGCTTAGTTGCGGGGGGCGCCTCTGGGCAGTACTTC.

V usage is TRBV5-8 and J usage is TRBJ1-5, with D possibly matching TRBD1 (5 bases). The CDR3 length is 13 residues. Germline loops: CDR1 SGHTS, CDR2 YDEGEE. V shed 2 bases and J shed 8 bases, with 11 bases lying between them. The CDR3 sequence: CASSFGGQEPQHF. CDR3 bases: TGTGCCAGCAGCTTCGGGGGTCAGGAGCCCCAGCATTTT.

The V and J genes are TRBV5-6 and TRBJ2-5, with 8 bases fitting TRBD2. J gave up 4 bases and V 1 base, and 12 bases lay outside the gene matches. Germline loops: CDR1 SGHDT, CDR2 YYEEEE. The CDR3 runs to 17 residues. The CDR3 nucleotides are TGTGCCAGCAGCTTGAGGACAACCGGGGGGGTTGGAGAGACCCAGTACTTC. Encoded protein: CASSLRTTGGVGETQYF.

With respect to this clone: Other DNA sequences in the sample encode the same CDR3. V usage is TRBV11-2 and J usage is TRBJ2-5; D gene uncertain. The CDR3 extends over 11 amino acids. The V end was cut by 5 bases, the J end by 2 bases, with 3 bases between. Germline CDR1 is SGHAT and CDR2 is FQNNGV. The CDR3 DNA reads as TGTGCCAGCAGCCCGCAAGAGACCCAGTACTTC. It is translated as CASSPQETQYF. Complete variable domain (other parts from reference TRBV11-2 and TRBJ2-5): EAGVAQSPRYKIIEKRQSVAFWCNPISGHATLYWYQQILGQGPKLLIQFQNNGVVDDSQLPKDRFSAERLKGVDSTLKIQPAKLEDSAVYLCASSPQETQYFGPGTRLLVL.

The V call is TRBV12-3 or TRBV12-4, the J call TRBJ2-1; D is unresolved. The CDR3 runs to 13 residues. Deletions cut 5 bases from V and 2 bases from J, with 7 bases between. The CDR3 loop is CASSSDTYNEQFF. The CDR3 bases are TGTGCCAGCAGTAGTGACACCTACAATGAGCAGTTCTTC.

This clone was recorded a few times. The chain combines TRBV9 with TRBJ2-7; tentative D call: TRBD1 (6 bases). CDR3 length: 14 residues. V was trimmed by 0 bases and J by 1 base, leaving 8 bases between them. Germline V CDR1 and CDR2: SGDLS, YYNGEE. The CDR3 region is CASSVVDSSYEQYF. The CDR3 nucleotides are TGTGCCAGCAGCGTAGTGGACAGTTCCTACGAGCAGTACTTC.

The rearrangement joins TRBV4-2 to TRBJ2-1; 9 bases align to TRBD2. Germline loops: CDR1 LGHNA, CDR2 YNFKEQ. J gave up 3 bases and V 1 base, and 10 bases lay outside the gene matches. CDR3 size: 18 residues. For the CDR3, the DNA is TGTGCCAGCAGCCAAGTTGGTAGCGGGGGCTACTACTACAATGAGCAGTTCTTC. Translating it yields CASSQVGSGGYYYNEQFF.

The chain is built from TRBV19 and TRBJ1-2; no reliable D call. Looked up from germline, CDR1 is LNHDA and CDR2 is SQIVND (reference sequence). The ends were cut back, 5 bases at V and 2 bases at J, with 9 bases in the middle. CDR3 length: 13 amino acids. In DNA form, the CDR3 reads TGTGCCAGTAGTCCGTCCTCCAACTATGGCTACACCTTC. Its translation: CASSPSSNYGYTF.

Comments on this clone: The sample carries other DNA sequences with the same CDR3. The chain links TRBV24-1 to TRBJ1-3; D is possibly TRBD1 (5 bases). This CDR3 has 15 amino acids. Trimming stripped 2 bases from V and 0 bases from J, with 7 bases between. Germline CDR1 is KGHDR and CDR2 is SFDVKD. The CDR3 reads CATSDSRDSGNTIYF. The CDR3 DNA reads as TGTGCCACCAGTGATTCCAGGGACTCTGGAAACACCATATATTTT.

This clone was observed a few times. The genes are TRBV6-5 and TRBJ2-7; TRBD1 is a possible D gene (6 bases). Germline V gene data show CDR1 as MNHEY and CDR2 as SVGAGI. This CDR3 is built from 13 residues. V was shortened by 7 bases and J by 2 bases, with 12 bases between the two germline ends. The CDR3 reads CASTTGSTYEQYF. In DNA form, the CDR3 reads TGTGCCAGCACAACAGGGTCCACCTACGAGCAGTACTTC.

The CDR3 protein is CASSFFRNYGYTF. CDR3 DNA sequence: TGTGCCAGCAGTTTCTTCAGGAACTATGGCTACACCTTC. The gene calls are TRBV28 and TRBJ1-2; D unresolved. The V gene's germline CDR1 is MDHEN and CDR2 SYDVKM. The V and J ends lost 3 bases and 2 bases respectively, with 7 bases between them. The CDR3 has 13 residues.

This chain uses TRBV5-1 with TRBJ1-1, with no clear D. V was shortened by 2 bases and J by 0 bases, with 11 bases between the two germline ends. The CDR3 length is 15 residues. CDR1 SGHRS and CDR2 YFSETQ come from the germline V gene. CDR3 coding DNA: TGCGCCAGCAGCTTTTCAGGATCGGTGAACACTGAAGCTTTCTTT. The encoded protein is CASSFSGSVNTEAFF.

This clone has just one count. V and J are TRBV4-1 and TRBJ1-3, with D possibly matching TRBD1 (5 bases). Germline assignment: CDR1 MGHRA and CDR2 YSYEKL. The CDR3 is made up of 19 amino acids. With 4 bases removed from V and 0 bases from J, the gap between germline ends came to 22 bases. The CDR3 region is CASSRVGSGPVLSGNTIYF. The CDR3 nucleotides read TGCGCCAGCAGCCGAGTGGGCTCAGGGCCGGTGCTCTCTGGAAACACCATATATTTT.

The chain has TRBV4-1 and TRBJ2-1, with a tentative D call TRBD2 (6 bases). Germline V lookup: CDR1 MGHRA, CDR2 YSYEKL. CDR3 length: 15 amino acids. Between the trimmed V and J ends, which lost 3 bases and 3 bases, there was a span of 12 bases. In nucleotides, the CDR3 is TGCGCCAGCAGCCATCCCGGGGGAGTCTACAATGAGCAGTTCTTC. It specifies CASSHPGGVYNEQFF.

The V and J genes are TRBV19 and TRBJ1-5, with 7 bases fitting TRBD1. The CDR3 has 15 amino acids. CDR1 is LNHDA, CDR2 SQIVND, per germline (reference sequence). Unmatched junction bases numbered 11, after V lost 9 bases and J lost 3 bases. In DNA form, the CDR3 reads TGTGCCAGCACCCTCGACAGGGCGGTCAATCAGCCCCAGCATTTT. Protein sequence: CASTLDRAVNQPQHF.

The CDR3 nucleotides are TGTGCCAGCCTCTCCCCTGGCGGGGGGGCCAGAGATACGCAGTATTTT. Its protein is CASLSPGGGARDTQYF. The chain carries TRBV11-2 and TRBJ2-3; TRBD2 aligns across 9 bases. In germline, CDR1 is SGHAT, CDR2 FQNNGV. The CDR3 has 16 amino acids. The V gene end was trimmed by 8 bases and the J gene end by 5 bases; junction bases not matched to a gene: 14.

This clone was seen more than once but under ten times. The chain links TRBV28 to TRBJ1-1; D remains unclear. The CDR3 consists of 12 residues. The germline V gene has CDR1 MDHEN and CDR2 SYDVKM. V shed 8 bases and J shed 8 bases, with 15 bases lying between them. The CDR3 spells CASASPTEEAFF. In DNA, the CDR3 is TGTGCCAGCGCGTCCCCCACCGAAGAAGCTTTCTTT.